This T cell receptor beta chain originates from a study of identical twins. Study-level results: Among out-of-frame alpha sequences shared by twins, low generation probability occurred in excess.

The CDR3 totals 16 residues. Trimming stripped 2 bases from V and 0 bases from J, with 12 bases between. About this clonotype: Its antigen is unidentified.

Via MiXCR, TCRdb re-called the 5' RACE reads, giving one row per CDR3 protein. This table has approximately 500,000 distinct CDR3 sequences, 24% appearing once. The data also belong to a second study, concerning T cells expressing NK-cell markers.

Sequencing was carried out using CD4+ T cells sorted from blood. This clonotype originated in a woman younger than 35 in good health. This chain connects TRBV5-3 to TRBJ1-5; TRBD1 might be the D (5 bases). TRBV5-3 is annotated as an ORF whose role is uncertain. CDR3 DNA: TGTGCCAGAAGCTTAGGCACAGGACCTAGCAATCAGCCCCAGCATTTT. This translates into CARSLGTGPSNQPQHF.